This TCR beta chain originates from a study of T cells in Graves' hyperthyroidism and ophthalmopathy. Regions amplified from RNA transcripts were the TCR beta CDR3 regions. The HTBI primer set drove a first-round RT-PCR of the TCR CDR3. Each CDR3 protein gets one entry after TCRdb re-called the multiplex PCR reads with MiXCR. The top ten hold roughly a fifth of the sample, which has under 200,000 distinct CDR3 sequences, over 7.5% seen once. Study conclusions and caveats: The model made its ophthalmopathy prediction, and onset followed a median 6.5 months later.

This CDR3 is 13 amino acids long. The germline CDR1 and CDR2 sequences are SGHDT and YYEEEE. The germline V and J ends were trimmed by 4 bases and 7 bases, with 14 bases remaining between them. This clonotype was counted between two and nine times. Its antigen is unknown. The material sequenced was blood. The origin of this receptor is a woman between 18 and 29 years old with Graves' hyperthyroidism that later progressed to Graves' ophthalmopathy. The chain combines TRBV5-6 with TRBJ1-1; D is perhaps TRBD1 (6 bases). The DNA of the CDR3 is TGTGCCAGCAGCCCCGCAGGGGCTAGTGAAGCTTTCTTT. Translation gives CASSPAGASEAFF.